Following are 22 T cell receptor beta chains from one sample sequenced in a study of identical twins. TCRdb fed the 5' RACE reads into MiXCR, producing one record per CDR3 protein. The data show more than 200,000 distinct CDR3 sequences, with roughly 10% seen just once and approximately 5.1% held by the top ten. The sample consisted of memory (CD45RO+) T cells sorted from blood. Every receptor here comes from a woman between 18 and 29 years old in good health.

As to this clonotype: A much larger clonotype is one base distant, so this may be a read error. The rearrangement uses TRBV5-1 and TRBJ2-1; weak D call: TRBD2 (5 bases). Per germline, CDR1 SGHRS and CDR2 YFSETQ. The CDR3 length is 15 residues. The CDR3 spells CASNLVSRGYNEQFF. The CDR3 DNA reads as TGCGCCAGCAACTTGGTATCTCGGGGATACAATGAGCAGTTCTTC.

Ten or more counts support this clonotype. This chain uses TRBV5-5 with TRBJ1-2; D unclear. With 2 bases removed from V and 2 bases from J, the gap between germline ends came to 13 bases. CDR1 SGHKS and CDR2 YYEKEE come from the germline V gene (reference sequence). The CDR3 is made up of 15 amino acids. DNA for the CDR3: TGTGCCAGCAGCTTTGACCCTGGGCAGAACTATGGCTACACCTTC. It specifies CASSFDPGQNYGYTF.

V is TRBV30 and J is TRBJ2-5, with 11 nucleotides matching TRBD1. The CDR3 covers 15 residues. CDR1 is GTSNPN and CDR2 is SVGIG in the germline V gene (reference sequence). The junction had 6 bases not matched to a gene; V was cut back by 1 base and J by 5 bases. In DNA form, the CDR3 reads TGTGCCTGGAGTGAGGGGGACAGGGGGTTCGAGACCCAGTACTTC. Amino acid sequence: CAWSEGDRGFETQYF. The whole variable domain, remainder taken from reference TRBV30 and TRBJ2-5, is SQTIHQWPATLVQPVGSPLSLECTVEGTSNPNLYWYRQAAGRGLQLLFYSVGIGQISSEVPQNLSASRPQDRQFILSSKKLLLSDSGFYLCAWSEGDRGFETQYFGPGTRLLVL.

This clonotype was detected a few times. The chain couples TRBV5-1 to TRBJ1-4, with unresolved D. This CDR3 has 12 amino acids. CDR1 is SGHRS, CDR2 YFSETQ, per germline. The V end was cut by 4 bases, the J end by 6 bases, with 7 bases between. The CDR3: CASSGEDEKLFF. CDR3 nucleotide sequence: TGCGCCAGCAGCGGAGAGGATGAAAAACTGTTTTTT.

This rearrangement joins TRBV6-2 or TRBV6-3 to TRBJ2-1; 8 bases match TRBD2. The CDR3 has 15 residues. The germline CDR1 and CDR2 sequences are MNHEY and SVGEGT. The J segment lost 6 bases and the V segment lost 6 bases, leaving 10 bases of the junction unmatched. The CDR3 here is CASSAAGAASNEQFF. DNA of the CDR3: TGTGCCAGCAGCGCAGCGGGGGCGGCCTCCAATGAGCAGTTCTTC.

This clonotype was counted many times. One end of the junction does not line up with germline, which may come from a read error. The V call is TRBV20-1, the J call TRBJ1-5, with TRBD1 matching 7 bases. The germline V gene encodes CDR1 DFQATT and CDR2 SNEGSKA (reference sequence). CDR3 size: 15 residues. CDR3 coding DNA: TGCAGTGCTAGAGACGGGACAGCACCTAATCGGCCCCAGCATTTT. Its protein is CSARDGTAPNRPQHF.

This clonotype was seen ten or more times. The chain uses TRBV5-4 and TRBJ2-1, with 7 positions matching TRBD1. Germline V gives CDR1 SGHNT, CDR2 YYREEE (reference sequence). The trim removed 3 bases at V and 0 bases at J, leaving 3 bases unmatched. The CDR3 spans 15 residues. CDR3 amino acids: CASSSTGDSYNEQFF. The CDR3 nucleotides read TGTGCCAGCAGCTCCACAGGGGACTCCTACAATGAGCAGTTCTTC.

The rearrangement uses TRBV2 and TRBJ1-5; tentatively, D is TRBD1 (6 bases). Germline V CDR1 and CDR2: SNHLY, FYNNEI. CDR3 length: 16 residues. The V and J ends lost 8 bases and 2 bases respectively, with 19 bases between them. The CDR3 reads CASCRDTSGGNQPQHF. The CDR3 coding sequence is TGTGCCAGCTGCCGGGACACCTCTGGGGGCAATCAGCCCCAGCATTTT.

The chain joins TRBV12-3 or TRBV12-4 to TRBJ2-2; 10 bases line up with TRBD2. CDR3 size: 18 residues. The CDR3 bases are TGTACCATCAGTTTACGGGCTAGCGGGGGCCTTAACACCGGGGAGCTGTTTTTT. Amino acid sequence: CTISLRASGGLNTGELFF.

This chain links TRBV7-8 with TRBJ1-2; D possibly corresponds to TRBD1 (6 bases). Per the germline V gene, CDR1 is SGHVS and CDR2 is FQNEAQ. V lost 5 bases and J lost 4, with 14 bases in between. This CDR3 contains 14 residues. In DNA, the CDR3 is TGTGCCAGCAGCATAGGACAGTCGCTCTATGGCTACACCTTC. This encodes CASSIGQSLYGYTF.

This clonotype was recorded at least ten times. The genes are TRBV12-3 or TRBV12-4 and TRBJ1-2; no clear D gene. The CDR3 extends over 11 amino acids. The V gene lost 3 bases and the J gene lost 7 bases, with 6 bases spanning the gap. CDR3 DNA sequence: TGTGCCAGCAGTTTTTGGGGTGGCTACACCTTC. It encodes CASSFWGGYTF.

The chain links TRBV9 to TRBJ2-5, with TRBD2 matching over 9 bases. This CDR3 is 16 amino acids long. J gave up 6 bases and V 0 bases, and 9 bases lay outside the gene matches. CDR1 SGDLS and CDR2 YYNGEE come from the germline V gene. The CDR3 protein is CASSVEYGGGAQTQYF. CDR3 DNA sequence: TGTGCCAGCAGCGTAGAGTACGGCGGGGGGGCTCAGACCCAGTACTTC.

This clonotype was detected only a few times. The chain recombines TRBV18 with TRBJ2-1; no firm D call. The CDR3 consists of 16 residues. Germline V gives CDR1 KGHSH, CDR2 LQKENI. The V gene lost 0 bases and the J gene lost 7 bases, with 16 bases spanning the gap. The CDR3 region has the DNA TGTGCCAGCTCACCACCGGGCGGTCGGGTGTTGAATGAGCAGTTCTTC. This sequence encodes CASSPPGGRVLNEQFF.

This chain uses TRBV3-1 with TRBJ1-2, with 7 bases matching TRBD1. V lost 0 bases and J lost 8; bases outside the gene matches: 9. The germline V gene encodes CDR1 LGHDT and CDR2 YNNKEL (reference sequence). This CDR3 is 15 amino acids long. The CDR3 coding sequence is TGTGCCAGCAGCCAAGATCGGACAGGCTATCGGGGCTACACCTTC. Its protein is CASSQDRTGYRGYTF.

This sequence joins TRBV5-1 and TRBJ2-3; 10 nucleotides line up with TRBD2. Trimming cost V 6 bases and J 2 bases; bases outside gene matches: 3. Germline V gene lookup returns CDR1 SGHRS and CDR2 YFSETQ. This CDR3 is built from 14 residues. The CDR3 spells CASTSGGATDTQYF. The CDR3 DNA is TGCGCCAGCACAAGCGGGGGGGCCACAGATACGCAGTATTTT.

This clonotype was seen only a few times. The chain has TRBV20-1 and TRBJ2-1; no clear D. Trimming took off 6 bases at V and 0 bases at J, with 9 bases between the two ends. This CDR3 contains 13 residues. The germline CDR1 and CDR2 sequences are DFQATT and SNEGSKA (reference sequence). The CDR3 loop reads CSAQGRSYNEQFF. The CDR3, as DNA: TGCAGTGCCCAAGGGCGCTCCTACAATGAGCAGTTCTTC.

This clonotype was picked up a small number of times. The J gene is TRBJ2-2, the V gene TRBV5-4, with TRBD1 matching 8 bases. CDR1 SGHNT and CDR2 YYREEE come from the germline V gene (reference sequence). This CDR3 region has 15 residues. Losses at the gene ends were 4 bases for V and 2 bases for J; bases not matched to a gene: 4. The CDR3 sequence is CASSPGQANTGELFF. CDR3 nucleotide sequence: TGTGCCAGCAGCCCGGGACAGGCTAACACCGGGGAGCTGTTTTTT.

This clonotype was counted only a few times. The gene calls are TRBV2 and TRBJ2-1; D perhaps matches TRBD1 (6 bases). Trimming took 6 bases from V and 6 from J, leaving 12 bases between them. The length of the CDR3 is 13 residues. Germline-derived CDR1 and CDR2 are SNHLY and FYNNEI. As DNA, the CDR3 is TGTGCCAGCAGGGAAACAGGGTTCAATGAGCAGTTCTTC. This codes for CASRETGFNEQFF. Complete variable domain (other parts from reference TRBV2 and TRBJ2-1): EPEVTQTPSHQVTQMGQEVILRCVPISNHLYFYWYRQILGQKVEFLVSFYNNEISEKSEIFDDQFSVERPDGSNFTLKIRSTKLEDSAMYFCASRETGFNEQFFGPGTRLTVL.

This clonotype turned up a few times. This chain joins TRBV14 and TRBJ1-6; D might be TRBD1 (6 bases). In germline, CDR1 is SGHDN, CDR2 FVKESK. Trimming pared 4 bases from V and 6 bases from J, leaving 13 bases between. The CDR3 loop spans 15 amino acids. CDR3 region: CASSLFRTVNSPLHF. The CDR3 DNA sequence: TGTGCCAGCAGCCTATTCAGGACAGTTAATTCACCCCTCCACTTT.

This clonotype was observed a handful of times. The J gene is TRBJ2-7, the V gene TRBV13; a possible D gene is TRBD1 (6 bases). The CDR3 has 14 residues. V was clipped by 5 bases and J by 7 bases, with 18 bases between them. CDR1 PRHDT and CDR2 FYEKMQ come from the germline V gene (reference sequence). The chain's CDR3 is CASSLQSGADEQYF. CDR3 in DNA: TGTGCCAGCAGCCTACAGTCAGGGGCGGATGAGCAGTACTTC.

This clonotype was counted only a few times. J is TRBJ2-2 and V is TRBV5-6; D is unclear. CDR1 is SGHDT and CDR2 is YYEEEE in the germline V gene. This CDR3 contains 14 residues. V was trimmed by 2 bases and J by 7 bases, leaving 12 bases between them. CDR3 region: CASSFRGDGGELFF. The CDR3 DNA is TGTGCCAGCAGCTTTCGAGGAGACGGCGGGGAGCTGTTTTTT. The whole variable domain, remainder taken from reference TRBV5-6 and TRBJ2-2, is DAGVTQSPTHLIKTRGQQVTLRCSPKSGHDTVSWYQQALGQGPQFIFQYYEEEERQRGNFPDRFSGHQFPNYSSELNVNALLLGDSALYLCASSFRGDGGELFFGEGSRLTVL.

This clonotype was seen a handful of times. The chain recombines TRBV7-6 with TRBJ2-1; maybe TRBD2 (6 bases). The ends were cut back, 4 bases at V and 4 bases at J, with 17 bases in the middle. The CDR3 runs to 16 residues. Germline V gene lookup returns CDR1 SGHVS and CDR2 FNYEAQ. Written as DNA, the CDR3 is TGTGCCAGCAGCTCGTCCCTGGCGCGGGGTTACAATGAGCAGTTCTTC. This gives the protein CASSSSLARGYNEQFF.